This T cell receptor beta chain was observed in a study of cytomegalovirus exposure and HLA in healthy donors. Trimming cost V 6 bases and J 0 bases, with 13 bases left between them. Germline loops: CDR1 SGHTA, CDR2 FQGTGA. CDR3 length equals 15 residues. Points from the study as a whole: Reported performance of the classifier showed diagnosis of cytomegalovirus status with high specificity and sensitivity. Rarity held for most TCR sequences, but there were some public TCRs that occurred in many donors. Analysis performed later found 16,000 or so TCR beta sequences associated with HLA alleles at 0.05 false discovery rate.

Healthy bone marrow donors made up the cohort. Primers for the PCR totalled 60 Vbeta and 13 Jbeta. Sequencing used immunoSEQ multiplex PCR; TCRdb keeps in-frame clones, though not all of them. The table shows over 100,000 clones, with 10% occurring only once. In its sample, this clone was seen a few times. Its antigen remains unknown. Sequencing input: PBMCs. The rearrangement uses TRBV7-3 and TRBJ2-3; TRBD1 is a possible D gene (6 bases). The source is a man between 40 and 49 years old in good health and CMV-seropositive. DNA of the CDR3: TGTGCCAGCAGTCTACAGGGTCCGAGCACAGATACGCAGTATTTT. Its protein product is CASSLQGPSTDTQYF.